One and the same sample provided the 16 T cell receptor beta chains below, sequenced in a study of OX40 agonist ivuxolimab in advanced cancers. Measured with immunoSEQ multiplex PCR; TCRdb has only the in-frame clones, and not every one. This table holds approximately 40,000 clones, 70% to 90% found once. The sample was CD4+ or CD8+ T cells sorted from blood, taken in a trial of the OX40 agonist ivuxolimab. The origin of the receptors is an adult with an advanced solid tumor such as melanoma, head and neck, liver or kidney cancer.

This chain links TRBV29-1 with TRBJ1-4, with D possibly TRBD1 on 6 matching bases. The CDR3 is 12 residues long. The germline V gene has CDR1 SQVTM and CDR2 ANQGSEA. The V and J ends lost 5 bases and 10 bases respectively, with 14 bases between them. The CDR3: CSVLDGGVKLFF. The CDR3 DNA reads as TGCAGCGTTCTGGACGGGGGCGTAAAACTGTTTTTT.

The chain recombines TRBV5-4 with TRBJ2-1, with 9 bases aligning to TRBD1. Germline V gene lookup returns CDR1 SGHNT and CDR2 YYREEE (reference sequence). The CDR3 length is 16 residues. V trimming: 2 bases; J trimming: 3 bases; junction bases outside the gene matches: 6. The CDR3 DNA reads TGTGCCAGCAGCTTCGGACAGGGGAGGAACTACAATGAGCAGTTCTTC. It specifies CASSFGQGRNYNEQFF.

This sequence joins TRBV7-6 and TRBJ1-5; maybe TRBD1 (5 bases). Trimming pared 5 bases from V and 7 bases from J, leaving 12 bases between. The CDR3 runs 13 residues. Germline V CDR1 and CDR2: SGHVS, FNYEAQ. The CDR3 loop is CASSPGGDQPQHF. As DNA, the CDR3 is TGTGCCAGCAGCCCCGGGGGAGACCAGCCCCAGCATTTT.

The V and J genes are TRBV2 and TRBJ2-3; D is unclear. CDR3 length: 13 residues. The V gene's germline CDR1 is SNHLY and CDR2 FYNNEI. Trimming removed 4 bases from V and 6 bases from J, with 11 bases in between. The CDR3 sequence: CASSGSGRDTQYF. The DNA of the CDR3 is TGTGCCAGCAGTGGGAGTGGGCGGGATACGCAGTATTTT. Full variable domain (rest looked up from reference TRBV2 and TRBJ2-3): EPEVTQTPSHQVTQMGQEVILRCVPISNHLYFYWYRQILGQKVEFLVSFYNNEISEKSEIFDDQFSVERPDGSNFTLKIRSTKLEDSAMYFCASSGSGRDTQYFGPGTRLTVL.

This clone was recorded once. V and J are TRBV7-9 and TRBJ2-1; D is undetermined. The V end lost 4 bases, the J end lost 6 bases, and 13 bases lay between the germline ends. Per the germline V gene, CDR1 is SEHNR and CDR2 is FQNEAQ (reference sequence). The CDR3 loop spans 14 amino acids. CDR3 protein: CASSSGPQSNEQFF. In DNA form, the CDR3 reads TGTGCCAGCAGCTCCGGGCCCCAAAGCAATGAGCAGTTCTTC. The full variable domain, with the rest looked up from reference TRBV7-9 and TRBJ2-1, is DTGVSQNPRHKITKRGQNVTFRCDPISEHNRLYWYRQTLGQGPEFLTYFQNEAQLEKSRLLSDRFSAERPKGSFSTLEIQRTEQGDSAMYLCASSSGPQSNEQFFGPGTRLTVL.

About this clone: One end of the junction fails to match germline, which may point to a read error. The chain carries TRBV18 and TRBJ1-5; no reliable D call. This CDR3 has 15 residues. CDR1 KGHSH and CDR2 LQKENI come from the germline V gene. The CDR3 protein is CASSPGPWRNLPQHF. CDR3 DNA sequence: TGTGCCAGCTCACCAGGCCCTTGGAGAAATCTGCCCCAGCATTTT.

V is TRBV6-1 and J is TRBJ2-7; no clear D. The end of the DNA aligns better with TRBJ2-5, so the J call may be wrong. Germline loops: CDR1 MNHNS, CDR2 SASEGT. The CDR3 is 12 residues long. This chain's CDR3 is CASRTDPGTQYF. CDR3 bases: TGTGCCAGCAGGACGGACCCCGGGACCCAGTACTTC.

This clone turned up a few times. The CDR3 is CASSKGLGGNEQFF. DNA of the CDR3: TGTGCCAGCAGCAAGGGCCTGGGAGGTAATGAGCAGTTCTTC. The chain carries TRBV7-8 and TRBJ2-1, with D perhaps TRBD2 (6 bases). Germline V gene data show CDR1 as SGHVS and CDR2 as FQNEAQ. The CDR3 is made up of 14 amino acids. The V gene lost 5 bases and the J gene lost 7 bases, with 15 bases spanning the gap. Using reference TRBV7-8 and TRBJ2-1 for the parts outside the CDR3, the full variable domain is GAGVSQSPRYKVAKRGQDVALRCDPISGHVSLFWYQQALGQGPEFLTYFQNEAQLDKSGLPSDRFFAERPEGSVSTLKIQRTQQEDSAVYLCASSKGLGGNEQFFGPGTRLTVL.

The chain links TRBV18 to TRBJ2-4; either TRBD1 or TRBD2 may supply D (5 bases each). CDR1 KGHSH and CDR2 LQKENI come from the germline V gene. The CDR3 has 14 amino acids. V gave up 8 bases and J gave up 8 bases, with 19 bases separating them. CDR3: CASNNGGATDIQYF. CDR3 nucleotide sequence: TGTGCCAGCAACAATGGGGGTGCGACGGACATTCAGTACTTC. Combining the CDR3 with reference TRBV18 and TRBJ2-4 gives the whole variable domain NAGVMQNPRHLVRRRGQEARLRCSPMKGHSHVYWYRQLPEEGLKFMVYLQKENIIDESGMPKERFSAEFPKEGPSILRIQQVVRGDSAAYFCASNNGGATDIQYFGAGTRLSVL.

The chain employs TRBV6-5 and TRBJ2-1, with no clear D. CDR3 length equals 12 residues. CDR1 is MNHEY, CDR2 SVGAGI, per germline. V was pared by 5 bases and J by 8 bases, with 10 bases between. The CDR3 reads CASSRQVYEQFF. The DNA of the CDR3 is TGTGCCAGCAGTCGTCAGGTTTATGAGCAGTTCTTC.

This clone turned up a few times. The V and J genes are TRBV27 and TRBJ2-5, with D possibly being TRBD2 (6 bases). CDR1 is MNHEY and CDR2 is SMNVEV in the germline V gene (reference sequence). This CDR3 has 15 amino acids. V lost 1 base and J 5 bases, leaving 14 bases between the germline ends. The CDR3 region is CASSLLGGRGETQYF. The CDR3 nucleotides read TGTGCCAGCAGTTTATTGGGCGGCCGGGGGGAGACCCAGTACTTC.

V is TRBV4-1 and J is TRBJ2-3, with D perhaps being TRBD1 or TRBD2 (6 bases each). The CDR3 runs 16 residues. Germline V lookup: CDR1 MGHRA, CDR2 YSYEKL. The V end was cut by 0 bases, the J end by 5 bases, with 15 bases between. The chain's CDR3 is CASSQDYRGAEDTQYF. The DNA for the CDR3 is TGCGCCAGCAGCCAAGATTATAGGGGGGCGGAAGATACGCAGTATTTT.

The chain uses TRBV5-1 and TRBJ2-7; possible D gene TRBD2, 5 bases. This CDR3 is 14 amino acids long. CDR1 is SGHRS, CDR2 YFSETQ, per germline. V was cut by 2 bases and J by 12 bases, with 21 bases left in between. This CDR3 is CASSFDANLARRYF. DNA of the CDR3: TGCGCCAGCAGCTTCGACGCTAACCTAGCCCGGAGGTACTTC.

This chain connects TRBV11-2 to TRBJ1-4; unclear D gene. Germline-derived CDR1 and CDR2 are SGHAT and FQNNGV. This CDR3 spans 14 amino acids. V was cut by 1 base and J by 6 bases, with 9 bases left in between. This CDR3 is CASSLGPGYEKLFF. The CDR3 DNA follows: TGTGCCAGCAGCTTAGGCCCGGGGTATGAAAAACTGTTTTTT.

The rearrangement uses TRBV6-5 and TRBJ2-7; the match to TRBD1 covers 8 bases. The V gene's germline CDR1 is MNHEY and CDR2 SVGAGI. This CDR3 is built from 15 residues. The J segment lost 4 bases and the V segment lost 4 bases, leaving 9 bases of the junction unmatched. For the CDR3, the DNA is TGTGCCAGCAGTTCCGCCGCAGGGGGCTCTTACGAGCAGTACTTC. Its translation: CASSSAAGGSYEQYF.

This chain connects TRBV7-3 to TRBJ2-3; TRBD1 matches at 9 bases. The CDR3 length is 15 residues. The V and J ends lost 5 bases and 2 bases, in that order; junction bases with no gene match: 5. The V gene's germline CDR1 is SGHTA and CDR2 FQGTGA. CDR3 DNA sequence: TGTGCCAGCAGCCCTACAGGGGGCTCCACAGATACGCAGTATTTT. The encoded protein is CASSPTGGSTDTQYF.